This T cell receptor beta chain was captured by sequencing in a study of cytomegalovirus exposure and HLA in healthy donors (dated by TCRdb to about 2017). For the study in its entirety: An earlier analysis of some 500 of the donors reported approximately 300 Gb of sequence data and some 100 million unique TCR beta sequences from roughly 180 million T cells. An early release covering approximately 600 HLA-typed donors comprised 300 to 350 gigabases of sequencing data and around 85 million unique TCR sequences. Among the approximately 420 genotyped donors, around 79% belonged to the genetic ancestry cluster associated with self-reported Caucasian donors. The aim of the study was to test whether cataloging public T cell receptors could identify signatures of past pathogen exposure. The study used immunosequencing to profile the T cell repertoires of several hundred subjects and linked those repertoires to cytomegalovirus serostatus. In addition to the first cohort of roughly 670 subjects, a separate validation cohort of approximately 130 different subjects was used. High-throughput TCR immunosequencing, statistical association of individual TCRs with disease status, and machine learning were combined to predict cytomegalovirus infection status. A later analysis re-analyzed previously published TCR beta repertoires from approximately 700 donors and added high-resolution HLA genotyping to study TCR occurrence patterns. Rather than drawing on any new phenotypic data, the later analysis identified candidate immune exposures from TCR beta sequences and the way those sequences occurred across donors. An earlier analysis of 500 to 650 of the donors applied high-throughput TCR beta sequencing to assess whether each TCR beta V gene segment acted as functional or pseudogenic. Alongside the repertoire data, information on donor age, sex, ethnicity and CMV serostatus was compiled. Genome-wide SNP genotypes for about 60% of the 666 donors were used in a later genetic analysis, which treated that subset as a discovery cohort. Every discovery cohort repertoire had been produced on one sequencing platform. Both class I and class II loci were covered by HLA typing, at four-digit resolution. Typing coverage differed by locus: A, B, C, DRB1 and DQB1 were typed in about 629-640 donors, DQA1 in approximately 520, DPA1 in 606, and DPB1 in 472. Roughly 5 DR-DQ haplotypes were handled as single units for association and clustering because linkage in the cohort was strong. On average, roughly 250,000 unique TCR beta nucleotide sequences were sequenced per donor among 300 to 500 genotyped donors of the cohort, with around 19% of those sequences being non-productive. The full study reports these points: The study listed around 160 TCR beta chains as associated with cytomegalovirus. In a later analysis, most CMV-associated TCR beta chains were found to appear HLA-restricted, with HLA associations seemingly driven largely by CMV exposure. In both the original and validation cohorts, the classifier was reported to diagnose cytomegalovirus status with high specificity and sensitivity. A few of the identified cytomegalovirus-associated TCR beta chains were confirmed in vitro to be specific for cytomegalovirus antigens. Across donors, most TCR sequences were observed very rarely, whereas some public TCRs were present in many individuals. A cluster of highly shared sequence variants was judged likely to represent a technical artifact of the sequencing pipeline. The earlier analysis of a few hundred of the donors excluded roughly 17 rarely observed V segments, including chromosome 9 orphons, because counts were too low. Linkage disequilibrium might explain the correlated functional status among segregating V segments, but an unknown experimental factor could not be ruled out. For the cohort, immune exposure information was limited to CMV serostatus. This cohort had only TCR beta chains sequenced, and the lack of alpha or paired-chain data limited which features could be detected. Several of the top co-occurrence clusters appeared to be linked to parvovirus B19, influenza, CMV and Epstein-Barr virus, according to a later analysis. In a later analysis, TCR association rates were found to vary across HLA loci, with the most associated TCRs seen for DRB1 alleles and the fewest for HLA-C alleles. In a later genetic analysis, fewer N-insertions in productive TCRs were reported among donors in an Asian-associated ancestry cluster than the roughly 710-donor mean. Specific HLA alleles were associated with 15,000 to 20,000 TCR beta sequences at a false discovery rate of 0.05 in a later analysis. It was suggested by the authors that the approach could potentially be generalized to other disease states and immunological phenotypes. Presence/absence analyses assumed roughly uniform sequencing depth across donors, an assumption that may not hold. Broadly in line with IMGT annotations, most TCR beta V segments showed up in productive rearrangements about 87% or about 30% of the time in an earlier analysis of a few hundred of the donors. Because HLA typing was missing for some donors at each locus, association tests included only the typed subset. Strong co-occurrence of HLA alleles, especially DR and DQ, made assigning TCR associations to individual alleles difficult. In a later analysis, HLA-associated TCR beta chains were found to be more clonally expanded and to have lower generation probabilities than equally common non-associated chains. The 87-base-pair reads could not distinguish some IMGT-functional V segments, including TRBV6-2 and TRBV6-3, so those segments were excluded. A later genetic analysis associated a missense DCLRE1C variant with V-gene and J-gene trimming of TCR beta chains, and an independent cohort replicated the association. A further reported finding was that TCR beta sequences accurately predicted the HLA-A and HLA-B alleles for most subjects in the first cohort.

The trim is 3 bases for V and 5 bases for J, with a gap of 4 bases between the germline ends. Based on the germline V gene, the CDR1 and CDR2 sequences are SGHDN and FVKESK. The CDR3 has 11 amino acids, counting the end cysteine and phenylalanine. Solely the CDR3 DNA is kept, with 33 bases framed from the first base. As concerns this clone: Its antigen is unknown. No clone much larger than this one lies a single base away; base qualities are absent.

The cohort was made up of several hundred healthy bone marrow donors. At the time of sampling, all cohort members were nominally healthy, though unrecorded immune exposures were likely present. The donor was CMV seronegative and belonged to the group of over 300 seronegative cohort members. A peripheral blood sample was collected from each donor, and TCR beta sequencing was performed on peripheral blood mononuclear cells. The Qiagen DNeasy Blood Extraction Kit was used to extract genomic DNA from the blood cell samples. The library was built by means of the immunoSEQ multiplex PCR assay. A mixture of 60 forward primers for TCR Vbeta segments and 13 reverse primers for TCR Jbeta segments was used in the multiplex PCR. The CDR3 region of rearranged TCR beta genes was amplified from genomic DNA with a multiplex PCR assay. The amplified TCR beta libraries were sequenced on the Illumina HiSeq System as 87-base-pair reads. The authors' pipeline ran thus. A later analysis tallied tens of millions of unique TCR beta chains across the 610 or so repertoires, and some 10 million of those chains were shared by two or more donors. Raw reads were error-corrected and collapsed into unique sequences by a nearest-neighbor algorithm in which closely related sequences were merged to remove PCR and sequencing errors. To assign V, D and J gene segments, CDR3 sequences were aligned to IMGT reference sequences. Each retained sequence needed at least a six-nucleotide match to both a V gene segment and a J gene segment. Rearrangements were classified as productive when the CDR3 lacked stop codons and remained in frame with V and J, and all other rearrangements were classified as non-productive. Following IMGT convention, CDR3 was defined as the stretch from the second conserved V-encoded cysteine to the conserved J-encoded phenylalanine. The earlier analysis of about 560 of the donors excluded any sequence lacking an unambiguous match to a single V gene segment. An earlier analysis of 587 of the donors called V segments functional above 56.7% productive rearrangements and segregating when the between-donor standard deviation exceeded 5%. A statistical classification framework was built to diagnose cytomegalovirus status from the catalog of TCR beta chain sequences. In a later analysis, V and J genes were assigned by comparing TCR nucleotide sequences against IMGT/GENE-DB human TR gene sequences. Using the TCRdist pipeline, a later analysis assigned CDR3 sequences along with most-parsimonious VDJ recombination scenarios. In a later analysis, each TCR beta chain was defined by its CDR3 amino acid sequence together with its V-gene family, and reads without a unique V-gene family were excluded. To address suspected cross-contamination and a sequencing artifact, a later analysis removed a few hundred highly shared, low-generation-probability nucleotide sequences. A later analysis calculated a clonal expansion index for each public chain from normalized within-repertoire ranks of inferred template counts. A later analysis computed generation probabilities with a VDJ recombination model fitted to out-of-frame rearrangements, and checked the results against IGoR. In a later analysis, hypergeometric tests were used to score TCR-TCR, TCR-HLA and TCR-CMV co-occurrence, with a repertoire-size bias correction applied to TCR pairs. False discovery rates were estimated in a later analysis by permuting HLA or CMV assignments 20 times. In a later analysis, co-occurring TCRs were grouped with DBSCAN, and TCRdist sequence similarity was added when clustering was performed within HLA-allele-positive subsets. Co-occurrence clustering excluded repertoires with fewer than 30,000 or more than 120,000 public chains, plus five with anomalous nucleotide sharing. Drawn from immuneACCESS, this table holds only the in-frame rearrangements with V and J called that TCRdb kept. Clones are partly lost; checked studies trace under half to an unresolved V gene and leave the rest unexplained. V and J calls and clone size are copied from that table; D and trimming were computed from the DNA. Present in this sample are under 200,000 clones, roughly 85% of which were seen just once. The leading ten clones occupy roughly 1.3% of the sample.

This receptor was taken from a woman aged 45-59 years in good health and CMV-seronegative. The chain links TRBV14 with TRBJ2-5; no D segment can be confidently identified. The sequenced sample was PBMCs. The CDR3: CASSQRETQYF. The sequenced DNA: TGTGCCAGCAGCCAGAGGGAGACCCAGTACTTC.